Detailed here is one T cell receptor beta chain. The antigen is not known. Repertoires were generated with immunoSEQ multiplex PCR, while TCRdb's copy carries only in-frame clones and drops some. The sample holds more than 150,000 clones, about 94% seen once. The data are from a study of T cell responses to AZD1222 COVID-19 vaccine. About the study: Second doses at about 4 or about 12 weeks were pooled.

From germline, CDR1 is SGDLS and CDR2 YYNGEE. Trimming stripped 4 bases from V and 6 bases from J, with 13 bases between. There are 14 residues in the CDR3. Study-wide findings and caveats: Close to half of spike-specific TCRs reportedly recognize unmutated variant regions.

The input for sequencing was peripheral blood, taken on day 0 of AZD1222 vaccination. The receptor was isolated from an adult in good health. This sequence joins TRBV9 and TRBJ1-4; no clear D gene. This chain's CDR3 is CASSQGNGHEKLFF. For the CDR3, the DNA is TGTGCCAGCAGCCAAGGAAACGGTCATGAAAAACTGTTTTTT.